The present entry profiles one T cell receptor beta chain with its context. Its target is not known. The sample comes from a study of blood T cells in healthy people across ages. Points from the study as a whole: Higher naive T cell percentage went strongly together with higher TCR beta diversity. Donors of long life had a larger count of naive CD4+ cells and greater diversity than aged donors.

Combining a sample-barcoded 5' primer with a J-beta primer mix, a second PCR ran for roughly 7 to 11 cycles. TCRdb re-called the 5' RACE reads through MiXCR, storing one row per CDR3 protein. Of hundreds of thousands of distinct CDR3 sequences in the sample, 58% are singletons; the top ten hold 30% to 40%. Germline V gene data show CDR1 as MNHNS and CDR2 as SASEGT. This CDR3 is built from 15 residues. Germline trimming cut 8 bases from V and 3 bases from J; bases unmatched to any gene: 10. The TCR sequence derives from a man aged 60 to 69 in good health. Material: blood. V and J are TRBV6-1 and TRBJ2-7, with 10 bases aligning to TRBD1. The CDR3 reads CASSRTGGISYEQYF. DNA for the CDR3: TGTGCCAGCTCACGGACAGGGGGTATAAGCTACGAGCAGTACTTC.